This T cell receptor (beta chain) was sequenced during a study of T-cell memory formation after mild COVID-19. At least ten counts were recorded for this clonotype. In germline, CDR1 is SGHDT, CDR2 YYEEEE. Unmatched junction bases numbered 9, after V lost 6 bases and J lost 4 bases. This CDR3 spans 14 amino acids. MiXCR, applied by TCRdb to the 5' RACE reads, yields one record per CDR3 protein. The profile covers about 360,000 distinct CDR3 sequences, with 13% to 15% appearing a single time and approximately 20% taken by the ten largest. The chain is built from TRBV5-6 and TRBJ1-2; 7 nucleotides line up with TRBD1. This sequence was found in a man aged 18 to 30 who had mild COVID-19 (a few samples of this study predate the infection). Cell type and time point are not known. Sequenced: PBMCs or a T cell subset sorted from them (not recorded which). The CDR3 here is CASNARTGAYGYTF. CDR3 bases: TGTGCCAGCAACGCACGGACAGGCGCCTATGGCTACACCTTC.